This TCR beta chain was found in a study of CD4 T cells in relation to SARS-CoV-2 and coronaviruses. As for the study in general: TCR beta CDR3s were sequenced after approximately 11-day antigen culture of PBMCs. General study results and limits: Each donor contributed either pre-pandemic or post-infection samples, not both. Compared with monoreactive clones, crossreactive clones showed significantly weaker SARS-CoV-2 expansion.

Note on this clone: Its antigen remains unknown.

J gave up 0 bases and V 4 bases, and 6 bases lay outside the gene matches. CDR1 and CDR2 (germline): MNHEY, SVGAGI. The CDR3 covers 16 residues. Unexposed donor CD4+ T cells date from 2011-2018, before the COVID-19 pandemic. CD4+ T cells were isolated from the cells after nine to eleven days of culture. Unexposed-donor CD4+ T cells were probed with SARS-CoV-2 S/N and four cold-coronavirus spikes, cells permitting. Some clones are missing from TCRdb's copy, which holds only in-frame ones; the method was immunoSEQ multiplex PCR. This repertoire shows roughly 20,000 clones, less than 85% found once; its top ten account for 15% to 20%.

The material sequenced was CD4+ T cells from PBMCs, cultured in vitro. The sequence was obtained from a human donor in good health. The V call is TRBV6-5, the J call TRBJ1-3; 7 bases map to TRBD1. This CDR3 reads CASSSTGINSGNTIYF. The CDR3 bases are TGTGCCAGCAGTTCGACAGGGATAAACTCTGGAAACACCATATATTTT.